These T cell receptor beta chains were read from a single sample in a study of T cells after yellow fever vaccination. One entry per CDR3 protein, called by TCRdb with MiXCR from the 5' RACE reads. Among around 310,000 distinct CDR3 sequences listed, roughly 8.7% were seen once. Specimen: PBMCs, collected on the day of the first yellow fever vaccination. These TCRs come from a man between 18 and 29 years old who received the YFV17D yellow fever vaccine. Each CDR3 is given with its conserved first and last residue. Fields, in order: V gene, J gene, CDR3 protein.

v_call: TRBV5-5; j_call: TRBJ2-5; cdr3_aa: CASSWRLWTARETQYF
v_call: TRBV27; j_call: TRBJ1-1; cdr3_aa: CASSYAAGFGTEAFF
v_call: TRBV20-1; j_call: TRBJ2-7; cdr3_aa: CSARPSGRGFSYEQYF
v_call: TRBV5-1; j_call: TRBJ2-5; cdr3_aa: CASSLALRGGETQYF
v_call: TRBV14; j_call: TRBJ1-1; cdr3_aa: CASSPRRRNTEAFF
v_call: TRBV29-1; j_call: TRBJ2-5; cdr3_aa: CSVEAGSGATQYF
v_call: TRBV20-1; j_call: TRBJ2-1; cdr3_aa: CSASRSPNEQFF
v_call: TRBV18; j_call: TRBJ2-1; cdr3_aa: CASSPQGGSHEVAENNEQFF
v_call: TRBV6-6; j_call: TRBJ1-1; cdr3_aa: CASSPQGTAFF
v_call: TRBV4-1; j_call: TRBJ2-4; cdr3_aa: CASSQLGGGPKNIQYF
v_call: TRBV6-2/TRBV6-3; j_call: TRBJ1-2; cdr3_aa: CASTREDYGYTF
v_call: TRBV7-9; j_call: TRBJ2-1; cdr3_aa: CASSYDPPKNEQFF
v_call: TRBV3-1; j_call: TRBJ1-6; cdr3_aa: CASSQVYRGRSPLHF
v_call: TRBV7-2; j_call: TRBJ2-2; cdr3_aa: CASSLGRQTGELFF
v_call: TRBV13; j_call: TRBJ2-3; cdr3_aa: CASSALGQRSTDTQYF
v_call: TRBV20-1; j_call: TRBJ2-5; cdr3_aa: CSASSGVETQYF
v_call: TRBV2; j_call: TRBJ2-3; cdr3_aa: CASSGPGLASDTQYF
v_call: TRBV23-1; j_call: TRBJ1-1; cdr3_aa: CARGSNTEAFF
v_call: TRBV6-2/TRBV6-3; j_call: TRBJ2-3; cdr3_aa: CASSDRGVDTQYF
v_call: TRBV7-2; j_call: TRBJ2-5; cdr3_aa: CASSLVWGRETQYF
v_call: TRBV30; j_call: TRBJ2-4; cdr3_aa: CAWSAADIQYF
v_call: TRBV7-3; j_call: TRBJ2-2; cdr3_aa: CASSLGGPPSGELFF
v_call: TRBV3-1; j_call: TRBJ1-1; cdr3_aa: CASSQWGQTTNTWAFF
v_call: TRBV25-1; j_call: TRBJ2-3; cdr3_aa: CASSAGTGAGDTQYF
v_call: TRBV7-3; j_call: TRBJ2-3; cdr3_aa: CASSLYYTDTQYF
v_call: TRBV6-2/TRBV6-3; j_call: TRBJ1-6; cdr3_aa: CASSYGGFSYNSPLHF
v_call: TRBV7-2; j_call: TRBJ1-3; cdr3_aa: CASRSPGNTIYF
v_call: TRBV6-1; j_call: TRBJ2-7; cdr3_aa: CASSHAAVTKSYEQYF
v_call: TRBV18; j_call: TRBJ2-2; cdr3_aa: CASSSFSGRNTGELFF
v_call: TRBV19; j_call: TRBJ2-3; cdr3_aa: CASRTPGTPTDTQYF
v_call: TRBV6-1; j_call: TRBJ2-1; cdr3_aa: CASSPERGYNEQFF
v_call: TRBV7-9; j_call: TRBJ1-6; cdr3_aa: CASSPRTGASNSPLHF
v_call: TRBV5-1; j_call: TRBJ2-1; cdr3_aa: CASSLATENEQFF
v_call: TRBV2; j_call: TRBJ2-1; cdr3_aa: CASERGAYNEQFF
v_call: TRBV7-2; j_call: TRBJ2-5; cdr3_aa: CASRGGGLETQYF
v_call: TRBV7-9; j_call: TRBJ2-3; cdr3_aa: CASRDPDRATDTQYF
v_call: TRBV7-2; j_call: TRBJ2-1; cdr3_aa: CASSHSWEGEQFF
v_call: TRBV5-4; j_call: TRBJ2-2; cdr3_aa: CASSLGLAGVTGELFF
v_call: TRBV20-1; j_call: TRBJ2-3; cdr3_aa: CSANSGGGGTDTQYF
v_call: TRBV7-9; j_call: TRBJ2-1; cdr3_aa: CASSTDSSYNEQFF
v_call: TRBV2; j_call: TRBJ2-5; cdr3_aa: CASSEPPGWEQETQYF
v_call: TRBV6-1; j_call: TRBJ2-3; cdr3_aa: CASSLPGRGADTQYF
v_call: TRBV5-4; j_call: TRBJ2-5; cdr3_aa: CASSSSGTAIQETQYF
v_call: TRBV12-3/TRBV12-4; j_call: TRBJ1-2; cdr3_aa: CASSPTGDHGYTF
v_call: TRBV7-2; j_call: TRBJ2-5; cdr3_aa: CASSQLAPETQYF
v_call: TRBV20-1; j_call: TRBJ2-7; cdr3_aa: CSARGSTNHYEQYF
v_call: TRBV18; j_call: TRBJ2-7; cdr3_aa: CASSPGASGGAGEQYF
v_call: TRBV5-1; j_call: TRBJ2-1; cdr3_aa: CASSLARTSGYNEQFF
v_call: TRBV30; j_call: TRBJ2-3; cdr3_aa: CAWSRGVTHSTDTQYF
v_call: TRBV12-3/TRBV12-4; j_call: TRBJ1-4; cdr3_aa: CASSLALDSATNEKLFF
v_call: TRBV20-1; j_call: TRBJ2-3; cdr3_aa: CSARTAGGLDTQYF
v_call: TRBV7-9; j_call: TRBJ1-3; cdr3_aa: CASSSGFSGNTIYF
v_call: TRBV12-3/TRBV12-4; j_call: TRBJ2-5; cdr3_aa: CASSRRWQETQYF
v_call: TRBV29-1; j_call: TRBJ2-1; cdr3_aa: CSVEGHRDSRYNEQFF